The next 12 T cell receptor beta chains were all read from a single sample in a study of regulatory T cells in long-lasting Graves disease. Through Arm-PCR of CDR3 regions and iRepertoire HTBI primers, TCR beta libraries were built. TCRdb re-called the multiplex PCR reads with MiXCR, one entry per CDR3 protein. This sample has a few hundred thousand distinct CDR3 sequences, with 20% to 25% found just once. Time point reported: newly diagnosed GD, antithyroid drugs for less than 3 months. TCR sequences were obtained from RNA taken from PBMCs. Sequencing was performed on peripheral blood mononuclear cells (PBMCs), taken at new diagnosis, from a patient treated with antithyroid drugs. These receptors were collected from a female donor with Graves disease.

A note on this clonotype: A far larger clone lies a single base away; this is likely a read error. The chain employs TRBV28 and TRBJ2-4, with D perhaps matching TRBD1 (6 bases). Germline-derived CDR1 and CDR2 are MDHEN and SYDVKM. This CDR3 comprises 12 residues. CDR3: CAGSSPRQAPFF. CDR3 DNA sequence: TGTGCCGGCAGTTCCCCGAGACAGGCTCCGTTCTTC.

With regard to this clonotype: A much more abundant neighbour one base away suggests this may be a read error. The chain is built from TRBV20-1 and TRBJ1-3; possibly TRBD1 for D (5 bases). The germline CDR1 and CDR2 sequences are DFQATT and SNEGSKA (reference sequence). This CDR3 has 16 amino acids. The CDR3 sequence: CNARAGGSGGGNTIYF. CDR3 nucleotide sequence: TGCAATGCTAGAGCGGGGGGGTCTGGAGGTGGAAACACCATATATTTT.

This clonotype occurred many times. The V call is TRBV7-3, the J call TRBJ2-1, with 7 positions matching TRBD1. The V segment lost 0 bases and the J segment 5 bases; nucleotides outside the gene matches: 4. This CDR3 is built from 15 residues. Germline CDR1 and CDR2: SGHTA and FQGTGA. DNA of the CDR3: TGTGCCAGCAGCTTAACACCGGGACAGAACAATGAGCAGTTCTTC. It translates to CASSLTPGQNNEQFF.

CDR3 nucleotide sequence: TGTGCCAGCAGTCCCATCTCGAAGCGGGGGGACACAGATACGCAGTATTTT. It specifies CASSPISKRGDTDTQYF. The J gene is TRBJ2-3, the V gene TRBV27; 9 bases agree with TRBD2. The CDR3 has 17 residues. Germline V CDR1 and CDR2: MNHEY, SMNVEV (reference sequence). The junction had 11 bases not matched to a gene; V was cut back by 5 bases and J by 2 bases.

Ten or more counts support this clonotype. The rearrangement uses TRBV12-3 or TRBV12-4 and TRBJ1-3; a possible D gene is TRBD1 (5 bases). The CDR3 runs to 14 residues. Trimming left V 8 bases short and J 8 bases short, with 19 bases between. The CDR3 loop reads CASRPDNEPDTIYF. Here the CDR3 DNA reads TGTGCCAGCCGCCCGGACAACGAGCCAGACACCATATATTTT.

This CDR3 reads CASSFSGTGGPGAQHF. CDR3 coding DNA: TGTGCCAGTAGTTTCTCCGGGACAGGGGGCCCCGGGGCCCAGCATTTT. The chain employs TRBV19 and TRBJ1-5; 12 bases align to TRBD1. CDR3 length: 16 residues. Germline V gene sequence: CDR1 LNHDA, CDR2 SQIVND (reference sequence). V lost 5 bases to trimming and J lost 11 bases; unmatched junction nucleotides: 13.

This clonotype was detected ten times or more. This chain joins TRBV20-1 and TRBJ2-1; 12 positions agree with TRBD2. The CDR3 spans 16 residues. With V trimmed by 6 bases and J by 5 bases, 11 bases remained unmatched. In germline, CDR1 is DFQATT, CDR2 SNEGSKA (reference sequence). As DNA, the CDR3 is TGCAGTGCCCAACGTACTACTAGCGGGGGGAACAATGAGCAGTTCTTC. Translation gives CSAQRTTSGGNNEQFF.

Ten or more counts support this clonotype. The chain couples TRBV4-1 to TRBJ1-1, with unresolved D. Germline CDR1 reads MGHRA; CDR2 reads YSYEKL. This CDR3 has 15 amino acids. Trimming took off 4 bases at V and 1 base at J, with 13 bases between the two ends. The CDR3 DNA reads TGCGCCAGCAGCCCCCTAGGGATAGGGAACACTGAAGCTTTCTTT. Translated, it gives CASSPLGIGNTEAFF.

This clonotype was detected many times. The rearrangement links TRBV4-1 to TRBJ2-1; D not resolved. CDR3 length: 14 residues. Germline V gives CDR1 MGHRA, CDR2 YSYEKL. Trimming removed 0 bases from V and 2 bases from J, with 5 bases in between. The CDR3 is CASSQEMTYNEQFF. CDR3 nucleotide sequence: TGCGCCAGCAGCCAAGAAATGACCTACAATGAGCAGTTCTTC.

This clonotype was observed a few times. CDR3 region: CASGLSPKLGANTGELFF. CDR3 DNA sequence: TGTGCTAGTGGTTTGTCCCCCAAACTAGGGGCGAACACCGGGGAGCTGTTTTTT. The rearrangement links TRBV12-5 to TRBJ2-2; possibly TRBD1 or TRBD2 for D (5 bases each). The CDR3 consists of 18 residues. Trimming took off 2 bases at V and 0 bases at J, with 16 bases between the two ends. Germline loops: CDR1 LGHNT, CDR2 FRNRAP.

Remarks on this clonotype: This clone may be a read error of a much larger clone one base away. Here the CDR3 DNA reads TGTGCCAGCAGCCGAGCGGCCCAAGAGACCCAGTACTTC. Its protein product is CASSRAAQETQYF. V is TRBV13 and J is TRBJ2-5; tentative D call: TRBD2 (5 bases). V was pared by 5 bases and J by 1 base, with 8 bases between. This CDR3 comprises 13 residues. Per the germline V gene, CDR1 is PRHDT and CDR2 is FYEKMQ (reference sequence).

This clonotype has ten or more counts. The chain recombines TRBV7-2 with TRBJ1-5, with D possibly matching TRBD1 (6 bases). The length of the CDR3 is 16 residues. V was pared by 4 bases and J by 7 bases, with 20 bases between. CDR1 is SGHTA and CDR2 is FQGNSA in the germline V gene. The CDR3, as DNA: TGTGCCAGCAGCTCCCCTCGAGGGGGTATTGGACAGCCCCAGCATTTT. Encoded protein: CASSSPRGGIGQPQHF. Full variable domain (missing parts from reference TRBV7-2 and TRBJ1-5): GAGVSQSPSNKVTEKGKDVELRCDPISGHTALYWYRQSLGQGLEFLIYFQGNSAPDKSGLPSDRFSAERTGGSVSTLTIQRTQQEDSAVYLCASSSPRGGIGQPQHFGDGTRLSIL.